Ten or more counts support the clone carrying this T cell receptor beta chain. Germline assignment: CDR1 SGHRS and CDR2 YFSETQ. The V and J ends lost 6 bases and 5 bases respectively, with 11 bases between them. The CDR3 is 12 residues long. The authors amplified TCR beta CDR3 regions, and they did so from RNA transcripts for repertoire sequencing. First-round RT-PCR with HTBI primers preceded a second-round multiplex PCR. TCRdb called the multiplex PCR reads again in MiXCR, with one record for every CDR3 protein. In the table there are 500,000 to 700,000 distinct CDR3 sequences, 22% of which are singletons. The data stem from a study of Graves' ophthalmopathy and Graves' hyperthyroidism. Patients with other autoimmune diseases, uncontrolled infections, pregnancy or lactation were excluded.

The source of this sequence is a woman aged 18-29 years with stable Graves' hyperthyroidism. Some clones in this sample may be carry-over from other donors' samples. The source material was peripheral blood. The genes are TRBV5-1 and TRBJ1-1; the D is unclear. The CDR3 reads CASKVDTTEAFF. The CDR3 DNA reads TGCGCCAGCAAAGTTGATACGACTGAAGCTTTCTTT.